This T cell receptor beta chain was sequenced for a study of lymphopenia after photon versus proton radiotherapy. V gave up 3 bases and J gave up 6 bases, with 12 bases separating them. The CDR3 totals 14 residues. Germline values: CDR1 ENHRY, CDR2 SYGVKD. Repertoires were generated with immunoSEQ multiplex PCR, while TCRdb's copy carries only in-frame clones and drops some. The sample carries about 30,000 clones, just under 90% recorded once. Study-wide results and caveats: Oligoclonal CD8+ Temra expansion after nadir drove photon patients' diversity drop. Authors raise, but do not show, better survival with proton therapy.

This clone has just one count. Its antigen is currently unknown. Sample: peripheral blood, taken from a patient treated with proton-based radiotherapy. The J gene is TRBJ1-5, the V gene TRBV10-3; no clear D gene. This clonotype originated in a woman aged 55-70 years with cholangiocarcinoma. Some clones in this sample may be carry-over from other donors' samples. CDR3 residues: CAISDLAAGQPQHF. CDR3 nucleotides: TGTGCCATCAGTGACTTGGCCGCGGGTCAGCCCCAGCATTTT.